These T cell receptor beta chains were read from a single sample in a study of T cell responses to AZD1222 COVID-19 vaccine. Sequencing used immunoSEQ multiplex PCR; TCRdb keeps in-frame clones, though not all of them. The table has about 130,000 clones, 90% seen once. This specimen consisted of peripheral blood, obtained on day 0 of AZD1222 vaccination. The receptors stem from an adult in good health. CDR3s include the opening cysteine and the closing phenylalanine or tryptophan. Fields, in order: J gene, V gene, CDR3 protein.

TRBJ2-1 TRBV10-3 CAISPGRTSGGGYNEQFF
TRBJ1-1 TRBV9 CASSVWGRMNTEAFF
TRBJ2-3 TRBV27 CASSSPPDTQYF
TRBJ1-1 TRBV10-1 CASSEGSNLNTEAFF
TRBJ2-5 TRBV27 CASGGLAGETQYF
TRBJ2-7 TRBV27 CASRLRTANLIYEQYF
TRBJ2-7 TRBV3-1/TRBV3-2 CASSQRHRPYEQYF
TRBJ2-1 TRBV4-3 CASSQDSRGDYEQFF
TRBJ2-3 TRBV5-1 CASSLGSGVADTQYF
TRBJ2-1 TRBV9 CASSVRGDNEQFF
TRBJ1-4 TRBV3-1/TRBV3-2 CASSPLGAELFF
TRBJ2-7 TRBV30 CAWGVDGQYF
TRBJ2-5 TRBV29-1 CSVRQETQYF
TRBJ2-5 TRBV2 CASQKEYQETQYF
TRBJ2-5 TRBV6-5 CASSTGDGETQYF
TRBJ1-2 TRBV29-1 CSVVDGYGYTF
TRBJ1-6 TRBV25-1 CASSESAGLGDSPLHF
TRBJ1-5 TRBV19 CASSMGGANQPQHF
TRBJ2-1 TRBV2 CASTLRPGQGEQFF
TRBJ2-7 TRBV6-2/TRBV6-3 CASSYRDNSYEQYF
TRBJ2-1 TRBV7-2 CASSLVPAGGYNEQFF
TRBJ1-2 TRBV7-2 CASSLDRERHGYTF
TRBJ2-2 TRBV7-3 CASSFMVAGALGGELFF
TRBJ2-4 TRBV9 CASSPGGRDKQYF
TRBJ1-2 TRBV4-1 CASSQSQGSVGYTF
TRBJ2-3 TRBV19 CASSIAGGGADTQYF
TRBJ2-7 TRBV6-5 CASTKAGQGLYEQYF
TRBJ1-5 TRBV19 CASSTDEGVGQPQHF
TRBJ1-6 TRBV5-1 CASSLTGGDNSPLHF
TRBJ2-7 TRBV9 CASGDGVYEQYF
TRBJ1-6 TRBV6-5 CASSHAHPGPIHF
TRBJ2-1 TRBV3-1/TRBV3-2 CASSQVSYNEQFF
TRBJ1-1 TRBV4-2 CASSHPGQVNTEAFF